The TCR beta chain described here comes from a study of T cells expressing NK-cell markers. TCRdb reprocessed the 5' RACE reads, with one entry per CDR3 protein and no DNA. Across tens of thousands of distinct CDR3 sequences, the top ten clones capture roughly 58% of the sample. The germline V gene encodes CDR1 MNHEY and CDR2 SVGAGI. The CDR3 is 15 amino acids. This receptor was identified in a man aged 18-70 years in good health. The chain links TRBV6-5 to TRBJ2-3; TCRdb selects TRBD2, and the lack of DNA leaves this call unchecked. Sequencing was performed on blood T cells: a sorted CD56 or NKG2C T cell subset, CD4+ or CD8+ T cells, or bulk PBMC T cells (not recorded which). The CDR3 is CASSYSSSGGNTQYF.